This is a list of T cell receptor beta chains from one sample in a study of T cell responses to AZD1222 COVID-19 vaccine. Profiling relied on immunoSEQ multiplex PCR, and the TCRdb table lists in-frame clones only, not all of them. Of under 200,000 clones in the sample, more than 75% were seen once. This sample comprised peripheral blood, obtained on day 0 of AZD1222 vaccination. The receptor source for this set is an adult in good health. Each CDR3 is given with its conserved first and last residue. The D gene is left open where the match is weak. Size values are once, few and many counts, or a class for expanded clones, and some rows have none.

clone size	V gene	J gene	D gene	CDR3 DNA	CDR3 protein
few	TRBV2	TRBJ1-1	NA	TGTGCCAGCAGTGGCCGCTTGGGGAACACTGAAGCTTTCTTT	CASSGRLGNTEAFF
NA	TRBV9	TRBJ1-1	TRBD1	TGTGCCAGCAGCGCAGGGGGCGGCACTGAAGCTTTCTTT	CASSAGGGTEAFF
NA	TRBV28	TRBJ2-7	NA	TGTGCCAGCAGTACCCATGAGGGGCTAGCGCTCGAGCAGTACTTC	CASSTHEGLALEQYF
NA	TRBV5-1	TRBJ2-7	NA	TGCGCCAGCAGCTGGGACCAATACGAGCAGTACTTC	CASSWDQYEQYF
NA	TRBV7-9	TRBJ1-1	TRBD1	TGTGCCAGCGGACAGGGAACTGAAGCTTTCTTT	CASGQGTEAFF
NA	TRBV29-1	TRBJ1-2	NA	TGCAGCGTTGTGGGTGGCAGCTTAGCTAACTATGGCTACACCTTC	CSVVGGSLANYGYTF
NA	TRBV5-1	TRBJ1-3	NA	TGCGCCAGCAGCCTTCTGGGTCAGAGAAACTCTGGAAACACCATATATTTT	CASSLLGQRNSGNTIYF
few	TRBV11-1	TRBJ2-5	NA	TGTGCCAGCAGCTTCGGTCGAGGCGCGGGCGGGACCCAGTACTTC	CASSFGRGAGGTQYF
NA	TRBV6-4	TRBJ1-6	NA	TGTGCCAGCAGGGAGCAGGGAACGCGAAGTTCACCCCTCCACTTT	CASREQGTRSSPLHF
NA	TRBV3-1/TRBV3-2	TRBJ2-1	TRBD2	TGTGCCAGCAGCTACTGGGCCAGCGGGAGATACAATGAGCAGTTCTTC	CASSYWASGRYNEQFF
once	TRBV5-5	TRBJ2-1	TRBD1	TGTGCCAGCAGCGAACTACAGGGGAATGAGCAGTTCTTC	CASSELQGNEQFF
medium-sized	TRBV5-5	TRBJ2-7	NA	TGTGCCAGCAGCTTGGCGACTTCCTACGAGCAGTACTTC	CASSLATSYEQYF
NA	TRBV15	TRBJ1-4	TRBD1	TGTGCCACCAGCAGAGATGTTCAGGGGGCACAAAAACTGTTTTTT	CATSRDVQGAQKLFF
NA	TRBV6-6	TRBJ2-7	NA	TGTGCCAGCAGTTACTCACTCTACGAGCAGTACTTC	CASSYSLYEQYF